This T cell receptor (beta chain) was identified during a study of human thymus T cells. Germline V gene sequence: CDR1 SGDLS, CDR2 YYNGEE. This CDR3 comprises 12 residues. Between the trimmed V and J ends, which lost 0 bases and 8 bases, there was a span of 8 bases. This clone was observed a handful of times. Thymic tissue was derived from resections collected during corrective heart surgery. Generated by immunoSEQ multiplex PCR, the TCRdb table keeps only in-frame clones and is missing some. The data contain about 120,000 clones, 90% to 95% of them singletons. The chain joins TRBV9 to TRBJ1-2; D gene unclear. The source is a boy younger than two with a congenital heart defect but otherwise immunologically healthy. The sample comprised thymus tissue. CDR3 DNA: TGTGCCAGCAGCGTAGGGGCAGGCGGCTACACCTTC. It yields the protein CASSVGAGGYTF.